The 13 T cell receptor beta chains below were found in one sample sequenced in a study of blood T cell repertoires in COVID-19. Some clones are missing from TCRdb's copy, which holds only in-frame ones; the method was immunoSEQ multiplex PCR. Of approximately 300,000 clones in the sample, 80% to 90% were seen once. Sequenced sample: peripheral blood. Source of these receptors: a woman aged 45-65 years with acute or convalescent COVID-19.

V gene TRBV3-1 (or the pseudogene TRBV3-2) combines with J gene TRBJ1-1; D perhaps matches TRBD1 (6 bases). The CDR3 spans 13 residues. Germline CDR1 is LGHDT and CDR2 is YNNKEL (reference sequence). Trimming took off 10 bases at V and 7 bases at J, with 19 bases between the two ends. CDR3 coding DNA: TGTGCCACCCGCCGAACCGAACAGGGTGAAGCTTTCTTT. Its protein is CATRRTEQGEAFF.

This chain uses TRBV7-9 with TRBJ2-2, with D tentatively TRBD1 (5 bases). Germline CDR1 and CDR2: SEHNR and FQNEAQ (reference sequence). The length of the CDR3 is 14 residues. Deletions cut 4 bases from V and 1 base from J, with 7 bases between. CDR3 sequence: CASSWGRNTGELFF. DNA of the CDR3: TGTGCCAGCAGCTGGGGCAGGAACACCGGGGAGCTGTTTTTT.

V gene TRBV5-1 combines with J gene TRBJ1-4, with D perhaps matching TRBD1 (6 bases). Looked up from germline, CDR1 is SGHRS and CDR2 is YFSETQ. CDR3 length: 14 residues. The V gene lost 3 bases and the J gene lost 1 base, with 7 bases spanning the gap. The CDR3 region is CASSSQGTNEKLFF. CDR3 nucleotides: TGCGCCAGCAGCTCACAGGGAACTAATGAAAAACTGTTTTTT.

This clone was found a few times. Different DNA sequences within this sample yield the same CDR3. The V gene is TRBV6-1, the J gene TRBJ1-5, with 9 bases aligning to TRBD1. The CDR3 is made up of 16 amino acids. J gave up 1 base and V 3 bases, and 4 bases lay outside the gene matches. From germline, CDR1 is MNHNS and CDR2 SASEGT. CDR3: CASSDWDRESNQPQHF. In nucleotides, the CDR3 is TGTGCCAGCAGTGACTGGGACAGGGAGAGCAATCAGCCCCAGCATTTT.

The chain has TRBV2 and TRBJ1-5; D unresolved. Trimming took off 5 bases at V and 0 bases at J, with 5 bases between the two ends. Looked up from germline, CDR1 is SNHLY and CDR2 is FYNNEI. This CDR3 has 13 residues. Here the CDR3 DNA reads TGTGCCAGCAGTTCAGATAGCAATCAGCCCCAGCATTTT. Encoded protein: CASSSDSNQPQHF.

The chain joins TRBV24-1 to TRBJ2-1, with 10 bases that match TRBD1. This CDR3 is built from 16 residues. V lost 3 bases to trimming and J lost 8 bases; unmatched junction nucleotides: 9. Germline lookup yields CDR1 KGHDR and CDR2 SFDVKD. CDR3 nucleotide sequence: TGTGCCACCAGTGATCCCAGACAGGGGGCTTACCATGAGCAGTTCTTC. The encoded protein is CATSDPRQGAYHEQFF.

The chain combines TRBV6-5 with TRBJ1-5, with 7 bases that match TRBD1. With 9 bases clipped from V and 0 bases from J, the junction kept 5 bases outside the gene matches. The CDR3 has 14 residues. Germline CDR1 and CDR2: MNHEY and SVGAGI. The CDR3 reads CASNRGDSNQPQHF. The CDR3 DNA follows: TGTGCCAGTAACAGGGGAGATAGCAATCAGCCCCAGCATTTT.

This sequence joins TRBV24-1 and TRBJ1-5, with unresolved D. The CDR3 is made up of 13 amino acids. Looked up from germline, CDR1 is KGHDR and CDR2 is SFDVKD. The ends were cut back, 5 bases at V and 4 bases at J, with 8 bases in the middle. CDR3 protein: CATSGGANQPQHF. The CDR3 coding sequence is TGTGCCACCAGTGGAGGCGCAAATCAGCCCCAGCATTTT.

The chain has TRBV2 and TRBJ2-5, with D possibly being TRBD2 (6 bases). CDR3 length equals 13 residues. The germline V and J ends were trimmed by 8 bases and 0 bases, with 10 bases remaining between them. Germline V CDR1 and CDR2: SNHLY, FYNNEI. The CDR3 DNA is TGTGCCAGCCCGCGGGGTTACCAAGAGACCCAGTACTTC. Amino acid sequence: CASPRGYQETQYF.

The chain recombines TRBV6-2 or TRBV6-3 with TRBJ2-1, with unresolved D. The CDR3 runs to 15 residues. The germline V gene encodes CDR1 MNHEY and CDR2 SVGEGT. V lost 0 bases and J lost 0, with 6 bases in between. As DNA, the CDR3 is TGTGCCAGCAGTTACTCGTTTAGCTCCTACAATGAGCAGTTCTTC. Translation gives CASSYSFSSYNEQFF.

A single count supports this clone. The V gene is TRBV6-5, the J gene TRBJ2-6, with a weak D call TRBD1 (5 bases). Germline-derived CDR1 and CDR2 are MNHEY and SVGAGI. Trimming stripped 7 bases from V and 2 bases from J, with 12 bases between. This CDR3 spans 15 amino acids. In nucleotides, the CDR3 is TGTGCCAGCAACCCGACAGAACCTGGGGCCAACGTCCTGACTTTC. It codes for CASNPTEPGANVLTF.

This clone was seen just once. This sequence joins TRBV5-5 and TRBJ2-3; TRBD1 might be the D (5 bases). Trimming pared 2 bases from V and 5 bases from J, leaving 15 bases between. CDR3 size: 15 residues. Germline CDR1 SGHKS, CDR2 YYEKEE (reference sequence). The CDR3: CASSLGHLSQDTQYF. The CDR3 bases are TGTGCCAGCAGCTTAGGACACCTCAGCCAAGATACGCAGTATTTT.

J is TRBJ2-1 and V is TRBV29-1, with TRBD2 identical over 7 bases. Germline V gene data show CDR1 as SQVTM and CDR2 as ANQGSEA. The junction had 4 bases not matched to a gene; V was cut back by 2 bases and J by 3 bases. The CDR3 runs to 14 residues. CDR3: CSVETSVGYNEQFF. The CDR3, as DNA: TGCAGCGTTGAAACTAGCGTAGGCTACAATGAGCAGTTCTTC.